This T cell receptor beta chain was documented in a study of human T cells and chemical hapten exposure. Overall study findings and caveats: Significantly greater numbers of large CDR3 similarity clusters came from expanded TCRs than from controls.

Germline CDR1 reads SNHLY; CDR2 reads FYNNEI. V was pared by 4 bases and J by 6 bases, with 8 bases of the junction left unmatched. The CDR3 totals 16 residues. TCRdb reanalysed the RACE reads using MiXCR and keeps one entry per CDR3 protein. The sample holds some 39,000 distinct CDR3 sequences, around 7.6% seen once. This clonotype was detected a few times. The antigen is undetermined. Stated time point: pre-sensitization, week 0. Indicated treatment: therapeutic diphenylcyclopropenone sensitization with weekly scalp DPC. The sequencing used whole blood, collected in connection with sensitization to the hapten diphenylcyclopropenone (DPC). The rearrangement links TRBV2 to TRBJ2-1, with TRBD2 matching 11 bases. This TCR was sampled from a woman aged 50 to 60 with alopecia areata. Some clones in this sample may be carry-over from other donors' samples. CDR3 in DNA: TGTGCCAGCAGTGGAGGTCTAGCGGGAGGCGGCAATGAGCAGTTCTTC. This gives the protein CASSGGLAGGGNEQFF.